This TCR beta chain was identified in a study of blood T cell repertoires in COVID-19. Study-level background: Collection of acute and convalescent COVID-19 samples took place in the United States, Italy and Spain. From T cells, B-cell-depleted T cells, or PBMCs came the material, which was cDNA or gDNA.

In the authors' methods: The authors estimated nucleated cell counts from reference gene primer amplification. TCRdb's table, derived via immunoSEQ multiplex PCR, lists solely in-frame clones and lacks some. The DNA gave D and trimming, while V, J and clone size come from that table. Of roughly 80,000 clones listed, about 80% were seen once; the top ten hold roughly 9%. CDR1 and CDR2 from the germline V gene are LNHDA and SQIVND (reference sequence). There are 12 residues in the CDR3. V was cut by 7 bases and J by 5 bases, with 11 bases left in between. The chain couples TRBV19 to TRBJ2-5; perhaps TRBD1 as D (7 bases). This TCR derives from a human donor in a cohort sampled during active COVID-19. Sample: peripheral blood. The CDR3 sequence: CASNRGGETQYF. Here the CDR3 DNA reads TGTGCCAGTAACAGGGGAGGTGAGACCCAGTACTTC.